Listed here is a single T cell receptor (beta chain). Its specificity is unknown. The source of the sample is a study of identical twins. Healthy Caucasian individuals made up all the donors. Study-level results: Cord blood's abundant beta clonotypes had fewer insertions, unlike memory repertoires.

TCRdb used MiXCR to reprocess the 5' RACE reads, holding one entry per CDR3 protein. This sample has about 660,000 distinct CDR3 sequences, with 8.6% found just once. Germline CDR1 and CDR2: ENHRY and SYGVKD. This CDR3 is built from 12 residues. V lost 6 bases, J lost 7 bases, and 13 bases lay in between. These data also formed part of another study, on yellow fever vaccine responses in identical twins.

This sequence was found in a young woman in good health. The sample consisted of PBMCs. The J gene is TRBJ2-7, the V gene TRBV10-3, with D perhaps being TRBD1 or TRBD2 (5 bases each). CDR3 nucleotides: TGTGCCATCAGGGGACCCTCGGGGGAGCAGTACTTC. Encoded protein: CAIRGPSGEQYF.